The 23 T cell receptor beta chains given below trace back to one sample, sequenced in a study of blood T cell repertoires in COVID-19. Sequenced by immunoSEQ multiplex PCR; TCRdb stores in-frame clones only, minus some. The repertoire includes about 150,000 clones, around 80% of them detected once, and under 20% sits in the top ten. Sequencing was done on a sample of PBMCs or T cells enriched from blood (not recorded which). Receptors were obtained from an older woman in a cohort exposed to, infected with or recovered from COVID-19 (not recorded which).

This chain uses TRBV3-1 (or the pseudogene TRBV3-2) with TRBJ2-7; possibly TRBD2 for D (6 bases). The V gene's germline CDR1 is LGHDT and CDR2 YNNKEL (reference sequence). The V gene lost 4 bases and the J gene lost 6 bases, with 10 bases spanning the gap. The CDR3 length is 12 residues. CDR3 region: CASSPQTSEQYF. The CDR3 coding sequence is TGTGCCAGCAGCCCACAGACTAGCGAGCAGTACTTC.

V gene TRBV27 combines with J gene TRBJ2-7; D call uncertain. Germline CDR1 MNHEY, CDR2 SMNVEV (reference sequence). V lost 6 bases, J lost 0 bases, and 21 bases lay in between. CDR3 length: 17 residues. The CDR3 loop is CASSPSSAYPSSYEQYF. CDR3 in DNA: TGTGCCAGCAGCCCTAGTTCAGCTTATCCTAGCTCCTACGAGCAGTACTTC.

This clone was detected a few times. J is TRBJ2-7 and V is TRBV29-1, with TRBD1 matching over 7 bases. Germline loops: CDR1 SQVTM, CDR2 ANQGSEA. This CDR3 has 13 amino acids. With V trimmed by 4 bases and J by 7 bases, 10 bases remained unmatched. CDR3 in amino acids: CSVAAFRGREQYF. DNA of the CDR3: TGCAGCGTTGCGGCTTTTAGGGGGCGGGAGCAGTACTTC.

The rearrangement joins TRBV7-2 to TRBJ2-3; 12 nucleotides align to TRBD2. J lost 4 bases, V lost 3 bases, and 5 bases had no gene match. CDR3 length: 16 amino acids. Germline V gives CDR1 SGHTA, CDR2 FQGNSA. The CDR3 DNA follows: TGTGCCAGCAGCTTCCTAGCGGGAGGGAGGGCAGATACGCAGTATTTT. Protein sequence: CASSFLAGGRADTQYF.

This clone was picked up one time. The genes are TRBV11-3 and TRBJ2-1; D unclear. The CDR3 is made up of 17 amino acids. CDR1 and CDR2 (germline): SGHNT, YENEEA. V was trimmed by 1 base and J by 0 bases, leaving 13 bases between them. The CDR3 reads CASSLAPAISSYNEQFF. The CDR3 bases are TGTGCCAGCAGCTTAGCGCCAGCGATCAGCTCCTACAATGAGCAGTTCTTC.

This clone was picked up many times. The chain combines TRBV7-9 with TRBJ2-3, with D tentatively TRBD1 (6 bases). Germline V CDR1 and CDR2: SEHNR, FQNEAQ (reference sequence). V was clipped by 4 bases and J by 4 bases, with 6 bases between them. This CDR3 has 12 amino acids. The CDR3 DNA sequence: TGTGCCAGCAGCTACAGGGCAGATACGCAGTATTTT. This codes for CASSYRADTQYF.

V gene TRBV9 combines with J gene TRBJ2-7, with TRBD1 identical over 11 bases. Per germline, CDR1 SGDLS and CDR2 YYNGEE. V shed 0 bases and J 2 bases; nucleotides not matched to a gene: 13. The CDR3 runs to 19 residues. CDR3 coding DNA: TGTGCCAGCAGCGTAGTAGGGGACAGGGGGGTCAGGGCAACCTACGAGCAGTACTTC. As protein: CASSVVGDRGVRATYEQYF.

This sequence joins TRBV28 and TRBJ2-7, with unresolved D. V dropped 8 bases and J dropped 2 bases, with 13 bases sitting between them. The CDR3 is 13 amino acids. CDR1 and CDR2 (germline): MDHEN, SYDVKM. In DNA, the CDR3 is TGTGCCAGCCTCTCATTGACACCCTACGAGCAGTACTTC. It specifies CASLSLTPYEQYF. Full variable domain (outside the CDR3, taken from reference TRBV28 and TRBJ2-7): DVKVTQSSRYLVKRTGEKVFLECVQDMDHENMFWYRQDPGLGLRLIYFSYDVKMKEKGDIPEGYSVSREKKERFSLILESASTNQTSMYLCASLSLTPYEQYFGPGTRLTVT.

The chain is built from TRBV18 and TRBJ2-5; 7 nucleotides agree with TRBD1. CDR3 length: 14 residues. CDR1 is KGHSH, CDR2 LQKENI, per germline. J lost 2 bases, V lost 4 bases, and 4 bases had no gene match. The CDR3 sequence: CASSRDRVQETQYF. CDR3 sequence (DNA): TGTGCCAGCTCACGCGACAGGGTTCAAGAGACCCAGTACTTC. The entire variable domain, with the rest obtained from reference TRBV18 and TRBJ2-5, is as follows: NAGVMQNPRHLVRRRGQEARLRCSPMKGHSHVYWYRQLPEEGLKFMVYLQKENIIDESGMPKERFSAEFPKEGPSILRIQQVVRGDSAAYFCASSRDRVQETQYFGPGTRLLVL.

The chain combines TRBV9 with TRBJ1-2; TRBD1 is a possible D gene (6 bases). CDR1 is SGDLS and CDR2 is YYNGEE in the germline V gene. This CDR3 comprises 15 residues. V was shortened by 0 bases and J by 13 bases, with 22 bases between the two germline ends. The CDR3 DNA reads TGTGCCAGCAGCGTAGACGGGGGGGCGAGAGTCTGGGTCACCTTC. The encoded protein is CASSVDGGARVWVTF.

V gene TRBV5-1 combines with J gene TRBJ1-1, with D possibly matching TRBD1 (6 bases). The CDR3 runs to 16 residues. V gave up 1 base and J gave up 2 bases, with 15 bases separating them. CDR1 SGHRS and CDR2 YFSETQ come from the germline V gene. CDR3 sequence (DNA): TGCGCCAGCAGCTTGCAGGGGTGGGTAGGCAACACTGAAGCTTTCTTT. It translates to CASSLQGWVGNTEAFF.

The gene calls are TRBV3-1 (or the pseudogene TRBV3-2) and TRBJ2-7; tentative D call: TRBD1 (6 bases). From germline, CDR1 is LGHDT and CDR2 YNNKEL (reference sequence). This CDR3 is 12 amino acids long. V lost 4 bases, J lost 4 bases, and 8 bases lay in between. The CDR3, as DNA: TGTGCCAGCAGCCGGACAGATTACGAGCAGTACTTC. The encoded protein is CASSRTDYEQYF.

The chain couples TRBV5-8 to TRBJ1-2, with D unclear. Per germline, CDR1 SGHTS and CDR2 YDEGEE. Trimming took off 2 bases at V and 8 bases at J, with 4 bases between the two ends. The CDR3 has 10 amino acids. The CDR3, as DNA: TGTGCCAGCAGCTTTCTCGGCTACACCTTC. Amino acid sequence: CASSFLGYTF.

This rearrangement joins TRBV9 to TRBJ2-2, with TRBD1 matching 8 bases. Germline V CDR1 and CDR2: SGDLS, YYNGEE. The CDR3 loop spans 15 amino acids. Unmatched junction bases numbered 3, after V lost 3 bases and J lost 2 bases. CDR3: CASSAGGTNTGELFF. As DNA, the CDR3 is TGTGCCAGCAGCGCAGGGGGCACAAACACCGGGGAGCTGTTTTTT. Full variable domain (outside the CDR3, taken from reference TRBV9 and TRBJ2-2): DSGVTQTPKHLITATGQRVTLRCSPRSGDLSVYWYQQSLDQGLQFLIQYYNGEERAKGNILERFSAQQFPDLHSELNLSSLELGDSALYFCASSAGGTNTGELFFGEGSRLTVL.

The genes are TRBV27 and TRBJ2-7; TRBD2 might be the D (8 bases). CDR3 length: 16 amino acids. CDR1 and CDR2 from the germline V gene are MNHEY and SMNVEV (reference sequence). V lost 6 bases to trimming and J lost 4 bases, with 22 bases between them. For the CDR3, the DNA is TGTGCCAGCAGCCCCAGGGGGGCGGGAGGTTGGTACGAGCAGTACTTC. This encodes CASSPRGAGGWYEQYF.

The CDR3 bases are TGCAGCGTTGACAGACAGGGACGCTACAATGAGCAGTTCTTC. Its translation is CSVDRQGRYNEQFF. This rearrangement joins TRBV29-1 to TRBJ2-1; 7 bases match TRBD1. The CDR3 extends over 14 amino acids. With V trimmed by 3 bases and J by 3 bases, 5 bases remained unmatched. Germline CDR1 reads SQVTM; CDR2 reads ANQGSEA.

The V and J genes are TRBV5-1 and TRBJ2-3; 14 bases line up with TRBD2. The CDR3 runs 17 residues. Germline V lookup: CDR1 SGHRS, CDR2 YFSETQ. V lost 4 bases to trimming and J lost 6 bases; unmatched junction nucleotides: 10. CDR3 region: CASSASGLAGATDTQYF. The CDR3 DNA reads TGCGCCAGCAGCGCCTCGGGACTAGCGGGAGCAACCGATACGCAGTATTTT.

CDR3 amino acids: CASSPLGPSSGANVLTF. DNA of the CDR3: TGTGCCAGCTCACCACTCGGTCCGAGCTCTGGGGCCAACGTCCTGACTTTC. V usage is TRBV18 and J usage is TRBJ2-6; D not certain. V was trimmed by 1 base and J by 0 bases, leaving 10 bases between them. Looked up from germline, CDR1 is KGHSH and CDR2 is LQKENI. The CDR3 loop spans 17 amino acids.

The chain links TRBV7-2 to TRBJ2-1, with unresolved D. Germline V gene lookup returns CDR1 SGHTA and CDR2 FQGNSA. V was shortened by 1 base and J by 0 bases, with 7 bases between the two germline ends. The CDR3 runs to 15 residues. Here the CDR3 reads CASSLDASSYNEQFF. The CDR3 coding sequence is TGTGCCAGCAGCTTAGACGCGAGCTCCTACAATGAGCAGTTCTTC.

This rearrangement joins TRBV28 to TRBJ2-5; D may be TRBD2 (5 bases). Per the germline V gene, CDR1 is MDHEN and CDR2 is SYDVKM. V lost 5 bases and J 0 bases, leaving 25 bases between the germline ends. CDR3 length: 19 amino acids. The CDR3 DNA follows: TGTGCCAGCAGTCGAACCATAACGAGGAGCCGGCGGGACCAAGAGACCCAGTACTTC. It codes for CASSRTITRSRRDQETQYF.

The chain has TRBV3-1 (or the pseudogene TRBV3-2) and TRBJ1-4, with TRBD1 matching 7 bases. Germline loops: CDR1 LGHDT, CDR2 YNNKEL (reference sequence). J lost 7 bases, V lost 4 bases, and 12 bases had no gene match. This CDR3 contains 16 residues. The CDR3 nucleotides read TGTGCCAGCAGCCGAATCGGAACAGGGGTTGCTGAAAAACTGTTTTTT. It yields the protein CASSRIGTGVAEKLFF.

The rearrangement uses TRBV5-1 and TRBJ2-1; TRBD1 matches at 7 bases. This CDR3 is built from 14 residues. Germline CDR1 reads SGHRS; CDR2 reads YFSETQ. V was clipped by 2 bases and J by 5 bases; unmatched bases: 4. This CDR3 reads CASSFRTGNNEQFF. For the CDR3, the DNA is TGCGCCAGCAGCTTCCGGACAGGTAACAATGAGCAGTTCTTC.

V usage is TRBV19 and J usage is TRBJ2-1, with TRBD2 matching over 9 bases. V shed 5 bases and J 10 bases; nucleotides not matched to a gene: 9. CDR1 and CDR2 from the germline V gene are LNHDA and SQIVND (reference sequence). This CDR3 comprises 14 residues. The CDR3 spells CASSPGLAMGEQFF. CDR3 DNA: TGTGCCAGTAGTCCGGGACTAGCAATGGGGGAGCAGTTCTTC.